This TCR beta chain was profiled in a study of T cell responses to AZD1222 COVID-19 vaccine. Study-wide results and limits: Without day 14 samples, only post-peak T cell repertoires were studied.

V was cut by 4 bases and J by 6 bases, with 13 bases left in between. This CDR3 has 13 amino acids. The germline gives CDR1 SGHNT, CDR2 YYREEE (reference sequence). About this clone itself: The antigen remains undetermined.

TCRdb's copy holds only in-frame clones and misses some; the assay was immunoSEQ multiplex PCR. The sample shows about 99,000 clones, 80% to 95% of them seen only once. This sequence joins TRBV5-4 and TRBJ1-2, with D unresolved. The sequence derives from an adult who received the AZD1222 COVID-19 vaccine. The material sequenced was peripheral blood, taken 28 days after the second AZD1222 dose. The CDR3 region has the DNA TGTGCCAGCAGCCGCCTAGGGCGGGATGGCTACACCTTC. This codes for CASSRLGRDGYTF.